This T cell receptor (beta chain) was identified in a study of CD8 T cells in ankylosing spondylitis. This clonotype was seen ten or more times. Its cognate antigen is unknown. Study-level points and caveats: Prior literature has documented some motif variants in synovial fluid and blood from reactive arthritis.

Looked up from germline, CDR1 is DFQATT and CDR2 is SNEGSKA (reference sequence). This CDR3 is built from 13 residues. Trimming cost V 1 base and J 3 bases, with 9 bases left between them. TCRdb itself ran the 5' RACE reads through MiXCR, one entry per CDR3 protein. The data contain under 250,000 distinct CDR3 sequences, about 10% of them singletons. This TCR was sampled from a male donor with ankylosing spondylitis or in good health (not recorded which). The chain uses TRBV20-1 and TRBJ2-5; D call uncertain. Sequences were obtained from blood, either unsorted or a sorted T cell fraction (not recorded which). The CDR3 nucleotides are TGCAGTGCTAGAGGTAGCAGCAAAGAGACCCAGTACTTC. Encoded protein: CSARGSSKETQYF.